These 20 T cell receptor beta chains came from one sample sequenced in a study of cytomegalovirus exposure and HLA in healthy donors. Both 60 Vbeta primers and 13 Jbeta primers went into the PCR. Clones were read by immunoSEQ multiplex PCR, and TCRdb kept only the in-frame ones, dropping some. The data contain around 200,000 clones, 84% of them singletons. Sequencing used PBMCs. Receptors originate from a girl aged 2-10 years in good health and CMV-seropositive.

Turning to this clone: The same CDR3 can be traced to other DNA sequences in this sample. The CDR3 reads CASSQDPRGNEQFF. The CDR3 DNA reads as TGCGCCAGCAGCCAAGATCCGCGGGGGAACGAGCAGTTCTTC. The chain has TRBV4-1 and TRBJ2-1, with 7 bases fitting TRBD2. This CDR3 is 14 amino acids long. Germline values: CDR1 MGHRA, CDR2 YSYEKL. The J segment lost 10 bases and the V segment lost 0 bases, leaving 6 bases of the junction unmatched.

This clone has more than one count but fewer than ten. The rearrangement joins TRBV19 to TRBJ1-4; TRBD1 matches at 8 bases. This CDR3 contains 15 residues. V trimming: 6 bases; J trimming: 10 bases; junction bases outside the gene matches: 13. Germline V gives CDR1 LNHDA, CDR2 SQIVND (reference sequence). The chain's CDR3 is CASSFDRGGRGKLFF. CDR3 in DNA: TGTGCCAGTAGCTTCGACAGGGGCGGTAGAGGAAAACTGTTTTTT. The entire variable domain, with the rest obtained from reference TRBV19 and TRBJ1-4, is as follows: DGGITQSPKYLFRKEGQNVTLSCEQNLNHDAMYWYRQDPGQGLRLIYYSQIVNDFQKGDIAEGYSVSREKKESFPLTVTSAQKNPTAFYLCASSFDRGGRGKLFFGSGTQLSVL.

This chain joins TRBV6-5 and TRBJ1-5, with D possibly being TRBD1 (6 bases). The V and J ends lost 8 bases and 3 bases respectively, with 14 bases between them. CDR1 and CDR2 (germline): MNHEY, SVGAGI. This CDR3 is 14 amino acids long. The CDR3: CASSEAGDNQPQHF. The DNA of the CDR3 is TGTGCCAGCTCGGAGGCAGGGGACAATCAGCCCCAGCATTTT.

CDR3 residues: CASSQVGARGNTIYF. Written as DNA, the CDR3 is TGCGCCAGCAGCCAAGTGGGGGCGCGAGGAAACACCATATATTTT. The chain has TRBV4-1 and TRBJ1-3, with D possibly TRBD1 on 6 matching bases. The CDR3 runs to 15 residues. Germline CDR1 reads MGHRA; CDR2 reads YSYEKL. The V end lost 1 base, the J end lost 4 bases, and 11 bases lay between the germline ends.

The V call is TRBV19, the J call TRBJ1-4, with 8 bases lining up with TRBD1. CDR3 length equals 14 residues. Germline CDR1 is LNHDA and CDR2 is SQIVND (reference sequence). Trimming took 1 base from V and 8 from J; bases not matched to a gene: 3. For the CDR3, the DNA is TGTGCCAGTAGTATAGGTCAGGGGGCCGAAAAACTGTTTTTT. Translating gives CASSIGQGAEKLFF.

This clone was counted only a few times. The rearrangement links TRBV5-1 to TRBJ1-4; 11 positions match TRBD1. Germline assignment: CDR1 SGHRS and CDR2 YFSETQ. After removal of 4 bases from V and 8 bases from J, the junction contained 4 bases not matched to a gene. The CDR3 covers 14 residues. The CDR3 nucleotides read TGCGCCAGCAGCAGGACAGGGGGCTTGGAAAAACTGTTTTTT. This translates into CASSRTGGLEKLFF.

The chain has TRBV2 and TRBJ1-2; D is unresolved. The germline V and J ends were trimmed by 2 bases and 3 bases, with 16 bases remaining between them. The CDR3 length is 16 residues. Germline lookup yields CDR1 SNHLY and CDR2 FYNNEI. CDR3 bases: TGTGCCAGCAGTGAATTAGAGGTGTCGAGCTACTATGGCTACACCTTC. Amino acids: CASSELEVSSYYGYTF.

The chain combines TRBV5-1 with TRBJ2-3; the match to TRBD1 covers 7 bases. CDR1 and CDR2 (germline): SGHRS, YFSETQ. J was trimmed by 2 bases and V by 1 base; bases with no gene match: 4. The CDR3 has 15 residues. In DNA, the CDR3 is TGCGCCAGCAGCTTGATGGGACAGAACACAGATACGCAGTATTTT. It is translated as CASSLMGQNTDTQYF. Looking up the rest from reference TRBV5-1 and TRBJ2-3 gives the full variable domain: KAGVTQTPRYLIKTRGQQVTLSCSPISGHRSVSWYQQTPGQGLQFLFEYFSETQRNKGNFPGRFSGRQFSNSRSEMNVSTLELGDSALYLCASSLMGQNTDTQYFGPGTRLTVL.

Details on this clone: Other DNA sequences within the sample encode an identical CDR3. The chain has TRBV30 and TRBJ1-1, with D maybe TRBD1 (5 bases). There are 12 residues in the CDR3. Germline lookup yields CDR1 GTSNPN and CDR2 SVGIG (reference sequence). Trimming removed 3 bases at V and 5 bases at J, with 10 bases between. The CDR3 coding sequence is TGTGCCTGGAGCGGGGGAGGTACTGAAGCTTTCTTT. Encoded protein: CAWSGGGTEAFF.

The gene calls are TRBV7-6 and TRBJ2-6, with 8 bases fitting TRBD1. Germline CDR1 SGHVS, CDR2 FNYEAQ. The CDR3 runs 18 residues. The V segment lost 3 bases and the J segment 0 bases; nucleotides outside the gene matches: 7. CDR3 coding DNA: TGTGCCAGCAGCTTTCTAACAGGGGGATACTCTGGGGCCAACGTCCTGACTTTC. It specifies CASSFLTGGYSGANVLTF.

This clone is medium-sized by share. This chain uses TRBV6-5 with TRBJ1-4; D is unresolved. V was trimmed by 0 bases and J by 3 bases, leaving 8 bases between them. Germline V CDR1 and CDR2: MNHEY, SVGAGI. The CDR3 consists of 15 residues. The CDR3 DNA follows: TGTGCCAGCAGTTACTCGTGGGGAGCTAATGAAAAACTGTTTTTT. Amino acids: CASSYSWGANEKLFF.

The CDR3 DNA reads as TGTGCCAGCACCCGCGGTAGCGGGACCGGGGAGCTGTTTTTT. It codes for CASTRGSGTGELFF. The chain carries TRBV6-5 and TRBJ2-2; 7 bases match TRBD2. The J segment lost 5 bases and the V segment lost 7 bases, leaving 7 bases of the junction unmatched. Germline CDR1 and CDR2: MNHEY and SVGAGI. The CDR3 contains 14 residues.

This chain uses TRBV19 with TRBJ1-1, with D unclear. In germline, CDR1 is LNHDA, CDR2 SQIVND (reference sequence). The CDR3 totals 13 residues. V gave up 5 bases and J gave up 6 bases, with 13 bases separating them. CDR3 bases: TGTGCCAGTAGTTTTCCCTCTCGAGCTGAAGCTTTCTTT. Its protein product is CASSFPSRAEAFF.

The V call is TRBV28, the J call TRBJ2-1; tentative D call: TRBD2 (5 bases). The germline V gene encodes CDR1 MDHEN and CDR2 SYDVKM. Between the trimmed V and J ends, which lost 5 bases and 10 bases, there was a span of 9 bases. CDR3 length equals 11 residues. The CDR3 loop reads CASSPQREQFF. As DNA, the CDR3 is TGTGCCAGCAGTCCACAGCGGGAGCAGTTCTTC.

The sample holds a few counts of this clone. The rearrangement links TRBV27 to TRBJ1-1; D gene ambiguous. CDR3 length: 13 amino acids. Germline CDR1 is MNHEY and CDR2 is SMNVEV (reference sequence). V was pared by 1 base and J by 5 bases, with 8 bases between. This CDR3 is CASSLFGGTEAFF. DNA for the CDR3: TGTGCCAGCAGTTTATTTGGAGGAACTGAAGCTTTCTTT.

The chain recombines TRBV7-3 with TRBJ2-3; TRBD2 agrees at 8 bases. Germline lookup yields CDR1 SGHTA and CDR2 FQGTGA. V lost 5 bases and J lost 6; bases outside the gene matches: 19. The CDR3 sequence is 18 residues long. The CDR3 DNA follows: TGTGCCAGCAGCCCCAACCCCCCCGGGACGGGACTAGGTGATACGCAGTATTTT. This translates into CASSPNPPGTGLGDTQYF.

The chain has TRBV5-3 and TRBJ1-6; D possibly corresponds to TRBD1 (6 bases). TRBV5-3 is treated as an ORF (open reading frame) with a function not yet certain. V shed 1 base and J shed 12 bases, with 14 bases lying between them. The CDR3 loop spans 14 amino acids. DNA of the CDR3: TGTGCCAGAAGCTTGAGGCGGGGGCCGGGACCCCTCCACTTT. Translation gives CARSLRRGPGPLHF.

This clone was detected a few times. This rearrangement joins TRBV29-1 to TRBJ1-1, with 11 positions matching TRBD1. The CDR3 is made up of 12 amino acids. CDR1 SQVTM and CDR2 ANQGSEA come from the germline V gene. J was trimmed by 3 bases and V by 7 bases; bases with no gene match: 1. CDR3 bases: TGCAGCGGGGACAGGGGGGACACTGAAGCTTTCTTT. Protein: CSGDRGDTEAFF.

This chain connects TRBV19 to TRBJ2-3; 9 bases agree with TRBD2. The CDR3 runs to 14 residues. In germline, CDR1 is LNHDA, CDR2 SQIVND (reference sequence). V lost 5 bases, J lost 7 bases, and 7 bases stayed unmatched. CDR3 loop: CASSFGGRGNTQYF. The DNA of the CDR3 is TGTGCCAGTAGTTTTGGCGGGAGGGGGAATACGCAGTATTTT.

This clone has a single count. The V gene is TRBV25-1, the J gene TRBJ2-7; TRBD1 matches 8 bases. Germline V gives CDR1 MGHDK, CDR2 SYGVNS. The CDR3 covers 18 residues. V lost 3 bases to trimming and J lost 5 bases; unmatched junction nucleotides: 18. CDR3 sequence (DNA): TGTGCCAGCAGTGAGCCTACCGAGGTGGACAGGGCATTAGACGAGCAGTACTTC. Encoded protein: CASSEPTEVDRALDEQYF.